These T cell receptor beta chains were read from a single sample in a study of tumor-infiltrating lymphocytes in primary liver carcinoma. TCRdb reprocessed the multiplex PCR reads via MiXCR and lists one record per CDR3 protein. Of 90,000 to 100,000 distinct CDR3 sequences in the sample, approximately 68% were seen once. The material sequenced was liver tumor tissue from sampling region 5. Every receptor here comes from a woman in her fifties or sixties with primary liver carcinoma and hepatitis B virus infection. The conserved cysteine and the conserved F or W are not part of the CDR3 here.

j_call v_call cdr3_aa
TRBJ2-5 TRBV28 ASSRGLAGTVQETQC
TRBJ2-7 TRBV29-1 SIYTETYEQY
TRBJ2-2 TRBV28 ASSPVARDRGGTGELF
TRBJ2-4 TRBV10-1 ASSEVGGQVQY
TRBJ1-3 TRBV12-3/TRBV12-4 ASGLRFGGSGNTIY
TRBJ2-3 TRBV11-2 VSSLSGQAITDTQY
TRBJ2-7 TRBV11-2 ASILAPTGAYEQY
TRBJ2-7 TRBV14 ASSHKRGGGVGSYEQY
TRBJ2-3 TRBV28 ASSRPGRGSDTQY
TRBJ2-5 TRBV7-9 ARSPLQETQY
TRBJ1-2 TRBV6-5 ASRIRRTADYGYT
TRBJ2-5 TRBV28 ASRETGHETQY
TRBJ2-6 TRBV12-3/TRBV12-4 ASSPGQGGTGANVLT
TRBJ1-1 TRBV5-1 TSSLGQGHTEAF
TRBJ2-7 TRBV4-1 ANSQGSGRAGYEQY
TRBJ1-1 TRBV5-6 ASTLVRGMNTEAF
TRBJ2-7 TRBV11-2 ASSLAGQPSYEQY
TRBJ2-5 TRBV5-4 ASSTGTQETQY
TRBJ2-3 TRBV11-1 ASSLRQRAGGSH
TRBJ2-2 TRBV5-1 ASSPDRGPYTGELF
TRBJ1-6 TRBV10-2 DSKSGQGNSPLH
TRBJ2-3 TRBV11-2 ANSLVGSTDSQY